This T cell receptor beta chain was obtained from a study of blood T cell repertoires in COVID-19 (dated by TCRdb to 2019 to 2021). Regarding the complete study: Samples covering the acute and convalescent phases of COVID-19 were provided by collaborators in the United States, Italy and Spain. The dataset comprised deeply sampled blood TCRbeta repertoires from subjects exposed to, actively infected with, or recovered from COVID-19. Sample metadata almost always included a de-identified subject ID, COVID-19 status, age in years and sex. The repertoires were released in a freely available public database intended as a resource for research on the immune response to SARS-CoV-2. The samples were drawn from two sources: the first 160 participants of the ongoing ImmuneRACE study, and about 1,300 subjects contributed by 6 global collaborators. HLA class I and class II types, where available, came from metadata supplied by the sample provider rather than from assay-based typing. The material from the prospective study consisted of cDNA or gDNA derived from T cells, B-cell-depleted T cells, or PBMCs.

Its CDR3 holds 14 amino acids, cysteine through phenylalanine. Just the 42-base CDR3 DNA is kept, in frame starting at base 1. The germline ends are 11 bases apart after V is trimmed by 4 bases and J by 4 bases. From a lookup of the germline V gene (reference sequence), CDR1 and CDR2 are MNHEY and SMNVEV. The immunoSEQ Assay, a bias-controlled multiplex PCR, was used to amplify TCRbeta CDR3 regions from genomic DNA. Per the source publication's procedure: The number of nucleated cells in each sample was estimated from the amplification of reference gene primers within the assay. To quantify the absolute abundance of each unique TCRbeta CDR3 rearrangement, sequence reads were collapsed and filtered. For each sample, productive Simpson clonality was calculated as the square root of Simpson's diversity index across productive rearrangements. TCRdb stores this immuneACCESS table with in-frame sequences only. Part of the clones is absent; in the studies checked, under half of the shortfall reflects unresolved V genes, and no reason is known for the rest. The D gene and trimming were derived from the DNA, and the V and J assignments and clone size from that table. The sample includes some 58,000 clones, with approximately 77% observed a single time. The top ten hold about 34% of the sample.

Each collaborating institution followed its own protocols to collect whole blood in K2EDTA tubes. For TCRbeta analysis, collaborators shipped samples in one of three forms: frozen whole blood, isolated PBMCs, or DNA extracted from either of those sample types. A remark on this clone: Its antigen is unknown. No per-base quality is available; no much larger clone lies one base away.

Overall study outcomes, separate from this receptor: The quantity of clinical and demographic metadata differed by source and by participant and was supplied without curation.

The sequencing input was peripheral blood. The TCR sequence derives from a human donor in a cohort sampled during active COVID-19. The chain is assembled from TRBV27 and TRBJ1-5; the D gene assignment is ambiguous. The sequence in DNA is TGTGCCAGCAGTTACTCAGGAATTAATCAGCCCCAGCATTTT. Translated, it reads CASSYSGINQPQHF.